Reported below is one TCR beta chain. This specimen comes from a study of shared clonotypes between healthy human individuals. Across the study: CD4 naive and memory got three plates each, CD8 naive two, CD8 memory one.

V lost 5 bases, J lost 4 bases, and 3 bases stayed unmatched. Germline-derived CDR1 and CDR2 are SGHTA and FQGNSA. The CDR3 contains 14 residues. Assay: immunoSEQ multiplex PCR; the TCRdb copy retains only in-frame clones and omits some. The profile shows hundreds of thousands of clones, approximately 79% of them singletons. HIV-negative, healthy adults without recent acute infections or vaccinations were the donors. A CD45RA+ naive subset and a CD45RA-negative memory subset were split from CD4+ cells. The sample was memory CD4+ T cells sorted from blood. Subset in this sample: CD45RA-negative fraction. The rearrangement links TRBV7-2 to TRBJ1-5, with 9 bases matching TRBD1. This TCR was sampled from a man younger than 40 in good health. DNA of the CDR3: TGTGCCAGCAGCGCGGGACAGGGTAATCAGCCCCAGCATTTT. It encodes CASSAGQGNQPQHF.